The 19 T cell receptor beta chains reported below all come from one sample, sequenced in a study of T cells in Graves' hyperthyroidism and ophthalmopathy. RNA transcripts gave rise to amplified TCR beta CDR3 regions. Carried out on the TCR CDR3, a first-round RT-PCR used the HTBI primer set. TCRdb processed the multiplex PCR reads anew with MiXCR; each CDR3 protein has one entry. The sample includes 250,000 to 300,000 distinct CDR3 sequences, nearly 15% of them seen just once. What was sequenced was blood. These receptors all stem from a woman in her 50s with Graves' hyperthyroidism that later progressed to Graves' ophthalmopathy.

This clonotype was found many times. CDR3 residues: CASTGRNTDTQYF. The CDR3 nucleotides are TGTGCCAGCACGGGACGGAACACAGATACGCAGTATTTT. The J gene is TRBJ2-3, the V gene TRBV27; D possibly uses TRBD1 or TRBD2 (5 bases each). Germline V lookup: CDR1 MNHEY, CDR2 SMNVEV (reference sequence). V was trimmed by 7 bases and J by 2 bases, leaving 10 bases between them. CDR3 size: 13 residues.

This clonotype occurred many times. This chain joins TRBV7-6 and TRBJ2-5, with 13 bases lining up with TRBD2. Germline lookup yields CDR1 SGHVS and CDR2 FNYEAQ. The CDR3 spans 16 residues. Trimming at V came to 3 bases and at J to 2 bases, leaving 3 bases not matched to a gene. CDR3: CASSFRLAGGQETQYF. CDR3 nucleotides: TGTGCCAGCAGCTTTAGACTAGCGGGAGGTCAAGAGACCCAGTACTTC. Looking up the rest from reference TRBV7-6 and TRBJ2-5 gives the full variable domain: GAGVSQSPRYKVTKRGQDVALRCDPISGHVSLYWYRQALGQGPEFLTYFNYEAQQDKSGLPNDRFSAERPEGSISTLTIQRTEQRDSAMYRCASSFRLAGGQETQYFGPGTRLLVL.

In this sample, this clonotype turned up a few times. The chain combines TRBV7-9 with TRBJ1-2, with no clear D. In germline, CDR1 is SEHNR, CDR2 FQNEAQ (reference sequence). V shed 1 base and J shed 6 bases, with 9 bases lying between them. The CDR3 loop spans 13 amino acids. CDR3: CASSLGSSNGYTF. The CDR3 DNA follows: TGTGCCAGCAGCTTAGGAAGCTCAAATGGCTACACCTTC.

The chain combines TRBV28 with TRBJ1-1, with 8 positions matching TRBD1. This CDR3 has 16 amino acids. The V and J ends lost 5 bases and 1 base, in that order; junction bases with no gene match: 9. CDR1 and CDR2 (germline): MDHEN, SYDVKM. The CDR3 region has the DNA TGTGCCAGCAGTACCGGACAGGGAGGGTGGAACACTGAAGCTTTCTTT. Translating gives CASSTGQGGWNTEAFF.

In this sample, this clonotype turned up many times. CDR3 sequence (DNA): TGCGCCAGCAGCTTGGCGCAGGGCAGAGGGGTGGAGCAGTACTTC. It is translated as CASSLAQGRGVEQYF. The chain links TRBV5-1 to TRBJ2-7; D may match TRBD1 or TRBD2 (5 bases each). Trimming took 0 bases from V and 7 from J, leaving 17 bases between them. Germline V lookup: CDR1 SGHRS, CDR2 YFSETQ. The length of the CDR3 is 15 residues.

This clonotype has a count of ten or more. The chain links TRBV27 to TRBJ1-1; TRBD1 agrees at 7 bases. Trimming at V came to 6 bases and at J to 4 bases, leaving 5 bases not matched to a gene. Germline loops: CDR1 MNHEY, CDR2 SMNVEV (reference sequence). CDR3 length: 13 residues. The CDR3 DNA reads TGTGCCAGCAGCCTCCGGGACAGCACTGAAGCTTTCTTT. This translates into CASSLRDSTEAFF.

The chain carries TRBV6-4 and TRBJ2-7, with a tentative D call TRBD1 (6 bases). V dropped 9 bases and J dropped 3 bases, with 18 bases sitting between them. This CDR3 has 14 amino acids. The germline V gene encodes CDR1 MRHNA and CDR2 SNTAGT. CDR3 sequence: CASTTGWGFYEQYF. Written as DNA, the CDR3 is TGTGCCAGTACGACAGGCTGGGGGTTCTACGAGCAGTACTTC.

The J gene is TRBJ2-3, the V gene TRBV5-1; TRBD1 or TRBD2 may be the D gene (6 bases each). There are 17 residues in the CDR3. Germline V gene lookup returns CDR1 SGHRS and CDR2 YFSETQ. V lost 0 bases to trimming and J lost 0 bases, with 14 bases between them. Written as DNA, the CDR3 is TGCGCCAGCAGCTTGGCCGTCGGGGGCGTTAGCACAGATACGCAGTATTTT. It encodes CASSLAVGGVSTDTQYF.

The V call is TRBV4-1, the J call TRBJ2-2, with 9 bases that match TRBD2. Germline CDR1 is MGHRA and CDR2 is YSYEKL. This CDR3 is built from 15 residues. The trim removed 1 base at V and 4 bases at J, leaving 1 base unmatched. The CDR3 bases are TGCGCCAGCAGCCAAGGGCGGGAGGGCACCGGGGAGCTGTTTTTT. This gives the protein CASSQGREGTGELFF.

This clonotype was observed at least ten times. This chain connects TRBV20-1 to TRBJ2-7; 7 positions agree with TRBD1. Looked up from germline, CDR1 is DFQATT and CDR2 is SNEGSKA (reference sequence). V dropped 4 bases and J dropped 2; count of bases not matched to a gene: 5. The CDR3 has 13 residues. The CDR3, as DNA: TGCAGTGCTAACGACAGGGTCCCCTACGAGCAGTACTTC. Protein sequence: CSANDRVPYEQYF.

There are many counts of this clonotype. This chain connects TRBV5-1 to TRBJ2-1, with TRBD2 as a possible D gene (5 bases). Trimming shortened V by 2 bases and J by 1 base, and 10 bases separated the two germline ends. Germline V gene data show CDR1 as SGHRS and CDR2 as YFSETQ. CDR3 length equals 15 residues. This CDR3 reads CASSFLGESYNEQFF. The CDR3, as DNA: TGCGCCAGCAGCTTTCTTGGGGAGTCCTACAATGAGCAGTTCTTC.

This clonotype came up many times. CDR3 nucleotides: TGTGCCAGCAGCAAGATAGGACAGCCTAATTCACCCCTCCACTTT. Its protein is CASSKIGQPNSPLHF. This sequence joins TRBV6-2 or TRBV6-3 and TRBJ1-6; weak D call: TRBD1 (6 bases). V was trimmed by 6 bases and J by 6 bases, leaving 15 bases between them. The CDR3 extends over 15 amino acids. Germline CDR1 reads MNHEY; CDR2 reads SVGEGT.

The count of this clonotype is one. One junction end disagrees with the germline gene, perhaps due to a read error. The CDR3 sequence: CASSVYHGLGNEQLF. Written as DNA, the CDR3 is TGTGCCAGCAGCGTATACCACGGACTAGGAAATGAGCAGCTCTTC. V and J are TRBV9 and TRBJ2-1, with 7 bases aligning to TRBD2. CDR1 is SGDLS and CDR2 is YYNGEE in the germline V gene. The CDR3 spans 15 residues.

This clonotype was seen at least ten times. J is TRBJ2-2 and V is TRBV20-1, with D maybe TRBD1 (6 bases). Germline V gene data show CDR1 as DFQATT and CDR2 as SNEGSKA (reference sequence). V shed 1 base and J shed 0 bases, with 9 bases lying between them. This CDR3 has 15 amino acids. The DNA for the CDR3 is TGCAGTGCTAGAGGTACAGGGACGAACACCGGGGAGCTGTTTTTT. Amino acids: CSARGTGTNTGELFF.

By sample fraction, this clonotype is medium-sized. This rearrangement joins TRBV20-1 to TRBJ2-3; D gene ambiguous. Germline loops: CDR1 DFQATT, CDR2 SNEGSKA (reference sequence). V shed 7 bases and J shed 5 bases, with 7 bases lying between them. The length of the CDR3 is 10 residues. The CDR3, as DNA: TGCAGTGGGTGGGGAGATACGCAGTATTTT. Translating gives CSGWGDTQYF.

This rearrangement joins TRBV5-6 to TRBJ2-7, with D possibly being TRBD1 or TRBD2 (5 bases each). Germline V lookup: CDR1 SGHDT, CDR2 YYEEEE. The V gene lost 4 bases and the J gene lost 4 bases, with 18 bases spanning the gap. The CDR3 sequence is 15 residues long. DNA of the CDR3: TGTGCCAGCAGCCAAGCCGGCGCGAGGGGTTACGAGCAGTACTTC. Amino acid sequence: CASSQAGARGYEQYF.

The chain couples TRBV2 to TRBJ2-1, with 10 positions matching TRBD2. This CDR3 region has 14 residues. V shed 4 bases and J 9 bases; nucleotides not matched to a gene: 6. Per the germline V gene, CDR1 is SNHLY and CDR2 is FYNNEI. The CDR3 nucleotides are TGTGCCAGCAGTGGGCTAGCGGGAGCAAGTGAGCAGTTCTTC. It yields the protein CASSGLAGASEQFF.

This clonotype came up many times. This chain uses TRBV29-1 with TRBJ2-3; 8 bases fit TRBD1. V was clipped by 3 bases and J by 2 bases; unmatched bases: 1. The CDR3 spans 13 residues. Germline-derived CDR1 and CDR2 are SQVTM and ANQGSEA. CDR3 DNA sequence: TGCAGCGTTGAGCAGGGGGCCACAGATACGCAGTATTTT. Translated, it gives CSVEQGATDTQYF.

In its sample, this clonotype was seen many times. CDR3 residues: CSATASGTDTQYF. The CDR3, as DNA: TGCAGCGCCACCGCCAGCGGCACAGATACGCAGTATTTT. The chain employs TRBV29-1 and TRBJ2-3, with D uncertain. V lost 7 bases to trimming and J lost 1 base, with 12 bases between them. The CDR3 is 13 residues long. Germline V gives CDR1 SQVTM, CDR2 ANQGSEA.